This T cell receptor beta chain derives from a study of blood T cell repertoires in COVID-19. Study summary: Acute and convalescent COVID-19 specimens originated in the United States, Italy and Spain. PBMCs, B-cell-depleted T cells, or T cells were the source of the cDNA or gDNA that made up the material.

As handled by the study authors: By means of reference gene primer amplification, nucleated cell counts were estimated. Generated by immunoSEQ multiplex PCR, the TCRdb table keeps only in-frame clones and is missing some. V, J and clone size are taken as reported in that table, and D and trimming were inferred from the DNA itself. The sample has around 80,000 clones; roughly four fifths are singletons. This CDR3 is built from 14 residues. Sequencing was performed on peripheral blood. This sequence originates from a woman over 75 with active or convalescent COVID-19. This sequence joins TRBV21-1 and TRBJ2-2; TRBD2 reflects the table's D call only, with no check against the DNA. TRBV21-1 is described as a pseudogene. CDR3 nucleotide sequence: TGTGCCAGAGACCTAGCGGGGGGGACCGGGGAGCTGTTTTTT. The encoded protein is CARDLAGGTGELFF.